This TCR beta chain comes out of a study of a mutant IDH1 vaccine in newly diagnosed glioma. V shed 0 bases and J shed 8 bases, with 14 bases lying between them. This CDR3 region has 15 residues. Germline V CDR1 and CDR2: SGHRS, YFSETQ. Time point of the sample: baseline, week 1 (first vaccination visit). The treatment is: pre-vaccination baseline after standard-of-care therapy. There were new WHO grade 3 or 4 astrocytomas in the donors, and these were IDH1-mutant and ATRX-lost. Clones were read by immunoSEQ multiplex PCR, and TCRdb kept only the in-frame ones, dropping some. The sample yields about 92,000 clones, around 82% seen once.

V gene TRBV5-1 combines with J gene TRBJ2-2, with unresolved D. The TCR sequence derives from a woman aged 50 to 65 with glioma. Sequencing was performed on PBMCs, taken from a glioma patient treated with radiotherapy, temozolomide or both. The CDR3 spells CASSLAGLLQGELFF. CDR3 in DNA: TGCGCCAGCAGCTTGGCCGGGTTGCTTCAGGGGGAGCTGTTTTTT.